This T cell receptor beta chain was sequenced for a study of blood T cell repertoires in COVID-19. CDR3 length equals 12 residues. Germline CDR1 reads MNHEY; CDR2 reads SVGAGI. The V and J ends lost 6 bases and 0 bases respectively, with 5 bases between them. Clones were sequenced by immunoSEQ multiplex PCR, and TCRdb holds only the in-frame ones, with some missing. The sample holds about 420,000 clones, over 85% seen once. The clonotype was recovered from a man between 18 and 35 years old with COVID-19, enrolled during active disease. J is TRBJ1-1 and V is TRBV6-5; D unresolved. Sequencing was done on a sample of peripheral blood. CDR3 DNA sequence: TGTGCCAGCAGACAGCTGAACACTGAAGCTTTCTTT. It encodes CASRQLNTEAFF.